What follows are 28 T cell receptor beta chains derived from one specimen sequenced in a study of technical replicates of blood from a few donors. TCRdb keeps only in-frame clones here, not all; method: immunoSEQ multiplex PCR. The table has some 70,000 clones, about 90% seen once; the top ten hold 0.38%. Sequences were obtained from T cells isolated from PBMCs. These receptors were obtained from a human donor in good health.

This chain links TRBV11-2 with TRBJ2-1; 14 positions match TRBD2. Germline V gene sequence: CDR1 SGHAT, CDR2 FQNNGV. CDR3 size: 15 residues. With 4 bases clipped from V and 8 bases from J, the junction kept 4 bases outside the gene matches. The CDR3 DNA is TGTGCCAGCAGCTCCGGACTAGCGGGAGGTTATGAGCAGTTCTTC. This gives the protein CASSSGLAGGYEQFF.

V usage is TRBV2 and J usage is TRBJ1-2; D gene unclear. The CDR3 extends over 14 amino acids. V shed 4 bases and J shed 0 bases, with 9 bases lying between them. CDR1 SNHLY and CDR2 FYNNEI come from the germline V gene. The CDR3 reads CASSVDDTNYGYTF. CDR3 bases: TGTGCCAGCAGTGTAGATGACACTAACTATGGCTACACCTTC.

The chain links TRBV7-9 to TRBJ2-1; D is unresolved. Germline-derived CDR1 and CDR2 are SEHNR and FQNEAQ (reference sequence). The V gene lost 2 bases and the J gene lost 4 bases, with 3 bases spanning the gap. The CDR3 has 12 residues. The CDR3 loop reads CASSLRYNEQFF. The CDR3 DNA is TGTGCCAGCAGCTTACGGTACAATGAGCAGTTCTTC.

V and J are TRBV2 and TRBJ1-3, with 7 positions matching TRBD1. The V gene end was trimmed by 9 bases and the J gene end by 0 bases; junction bases not matched to a gene: 8. CDR1 is SNHLY, CDR2 FYNNEI, per germline. The length of the CDR3 is 15 residues. The CDR3 sequence: CASINGQVSGNTIYF. The CDR3 bases are TGTGCCAGTATAAACGGACAGGTCTCTGGAAACACCATATATTTT.

The chain carries TRBV19 and TRBJ1-5; weak D call: TRBD1 (5 bases). V gave up 2 bases and J gave up 5 bases, with 13 bases separating them. This CDR3 has 15 amino acids. Germline lookup yields CDR1 LNHDA and CDR2 SQIVND (reference sequence). The DNA for the CDR3 is TGTGCCAGTAGTATATCCCTGACAGCCTATCAGCCCCAGCATTTT. Its protein is CASSISLTAYQPQHF.

This clone appeared once. CDR3 nucleotides: TGTGCCAGCAAAAGGGACACGTTACCTTATGGCTACACCTTC. Its translation is CASKRDTLPYGYTF. The V call is TRBV6-5, the J call TRBJ1-2; D possibly corresponds to TRBD1 (6 bases). The CDR3 spans 14 residues. Trimming left V 7 bases short and J 5 bases short, with 17 bases between. Germline loops: CDR1 MNHEY, CDR2 SVGAGI.

The chain couples TRBV6-5 to TRBJ2-7, with a weak D call TRBD1 (5 bases). Germline V gives CDR1 MNHEY, CDR2 SVGAGI. CDR3 length: 13 amino acids. Trimming pared 4 bases from V and 6 bases from J, leaving 13 bases between. The chain's CDR3 is CASSSQTGLEQYF. The CDR3 bases are TGTGCCAGCAGTTCTCAAACAGGCCTCGAGCAGTACTTC.

This chain uses TRBV19 with TRBJ2-7, with a weak D call TRBD2 (6 bases). V was shortened by 4 bases and J by 1 base, with 17 bases between the two germline ends. The V gene's germline CDR1 is LNHDA and CDR2 SQIVND (reference sequence). The CDR3 is made up of 16 amino acids. The CDR3 nucleotides read TGTGCCAGTAGTACCCTTCCCGGGACTGTATCCTACGAGCAGTACTTC. This sequence encodes CASSTLPGTVSYEQYF.

The genes are TRBV5-4 and TRBJ1-4; 9 nucleotides match TRBD1. Unmatched junction bases numbered 7, after V lost 2 bases and J lost 2 bases. Per germline, CDR1 SGHNT and CDR2 YYREEE (reference sequence). The CDR3 runs to 17 residues. DNA of the CDR3: TGTGCCAGCAGCTTTTGGACAGGGGAAGGGACTAATGAAAAACTGTTTTTT. This gives the protein CASSFWTGEGTNEKLFF.

Here the CDR3 reads CASSVAAGGTGELFF. The CDR3, as DNA: TGTGCCAGCAGTGTAGCCGCGGGAGGGACCGGGGAGCTGTTTTTT. The chain employs TRBV25-1 and TRBJ2-2; 9 bases map to TRBD2. V lost 4 bases to trimming and J lost 5 bases; unmatched junction nucleotides: 5. This CDR3 region has 15 residues. CDR1 MGHDK and CDR2 SYGVNS come from the germline V gene.

This chain joins TRBV6-1 and TRBJ2-5, with D uncertain. Between the trimmed V and J ends, which lost 5 bases and 3 bases, there was a span of 13 bases. The CDR3 runs 14 residues. Germline V lookup: CDR1 MNHNS, CDR2 SASEGT. The CDR3: CASSMAGLKETQYF. The CDR3 bases are TGTGCCAGCAGTATGGCAGGATTAAAAGAGACCCAGTACTTC.

The rearrangement links TRBV7-9 to TRBJ2-3; D may be TRBD2 (5 bases). CDR1 SEHNR and CDR2 FQNEAQ come from the germline V gene (reference sequence). The CDR3 is made up of 14 amino acids. V lost 7 bases and J lost 5, with 16 bases in between. CDR3 region: CASTQLGAGDTQYF. The CDR3 nucleotides are TGTGCCAGCACCCAACTAGGCGCCGGAGATACGCAGTATTTT. The full variable domain, with the rest looked up from reference TRBV7-9 and TRBJ2-3, is DTGVSQNPRHKITKRGQNVTFRCDPISEHNRLYWYRQTLGQGPEFLTYFQNEAQLEKSRLLSDRFSAERPKGSFSTLEIQRTEQGDSAMYLCASTQLGAGDTQYFGPGTRLTVL.

This chain joins TRBV11-2 and TRBJ2-2; no clear D gene. The length of the CDR3 is 12 residues. CDR1 and CDR2 (germline): SGHAT, FQNNGV. V shed 5 bases and J shed 5 bases, with 6 bases lying between them. CDR3 nucleotides: TGTGCCAGCAGCCCGGGTACCGGGGAGCTGTTTTTT. Translated, it gives CASSPGTGELFF.

The chain couples TRBV11-2 to TRBJ2-7; TRBD2 might be the D (6 bases). The CDR3 consists of 17 residues. V was cut by 6 bases and J by 2 bases, with 23 bases left in between. Germline V gives CDR1 SGHAT, CDR2 FQNNGV. This CDR3 reads CASRTVQMGRGAYEQYF. DNA of the CDR3: TGTGCCAGCAGGACAGTACAAATGGGGCGGGGTGCCTACGAGCAGTACTTC.

This clone has just a few counts. The chain employs TRBV10-2 and TRBJ2-1, with D perhaps TRBD1 (5 bases). Germline values: CDR1 WSHSY, CDR2 SAAADI. Trimming pared 5 bases from V and 15 bases from J, leaving 14 bases between. This CDR3 region has 11 residues. CDR3 amino acids: CASSIDSALFF. CDR3 DNA: TGCGCCAGCAGTATAGACAGTGCGCTGTTCTTC.

V usage is TRBV5-1 and J usage is TRBJ2-1; TRBD1 matches at 8 bases. Trimming at V came to 5 bases and at J to 8 bases, leaving 9 bases not matched to a gene. Germline V gives CDR1 SGHRS, CDR2 YFSETQ. The CDR3 has 14 residues. CDR3 coding DNA: TGCGCCAGCAGTGAGGGACAGGAGGGAGATGAGCAGTTCTTC. Protein product: CASSEGQEGDEQFF. The full variable domain, rest sourced from reference TRBV5-1 and TRBJ2-1, is KAGVTQTPRYLIKTRGQQVTLSCSPISGHRSVSWYQQTPGQGLQFLFEYFSETQRNKGNFPGRFSGRQFSNSRSEMNVSTLELGDSALYLCASSEGQEGDEQFFGPGTRLTVL.

The chain uses TRBV21-1 and TRBJ2-7; TRBD2 reflects the table's D call only, with no check against the DNA. TRBV21-1 is a pseudogene locus. The CDR3 has 15 amino acids. CDR3 sequence reads: CASNFDLAPQGEQYF. In nucleotides, the CDR3 is TGTGCCAGCAATTTTGATCTAGCCCCACAAGGGGAGCAGTACTTC.

J is TRBJ2-1 and V is TRBV30; 8 bases fit TRBD1. Germline-derived CDR1 and CDR2 are GTSNPN and SVGIG (reference sequence). V was clipped by 3 bases and J by 4 bases; unmatched bases: 2. The CDR3 runs 13 residues. The CDR3, as DNA: TGTGCCTGGAGCAGACAGGGGTACAATGAGCAGTTCTTC. It codes for CAWSRQGYNEQFF.

The CDR3 region is CASSEVGLGNGELFF. CDR3 bases: TGTGCCAGCAGTGAAGTGGGACTGGGGAACGGGGAGCTGTTTTTT. The J gene is TRBJ2-2, the V gene TRBV2, with D possibly TRBD2 on 6 matching bases. The CDR3 has 15 amino acids. V shed 1 base and J shed 7 bases, with 13 bases lying between them. Germline-derived CDR1 and CDR2 are SNHLY and FYNNEI.

A single count supports this clone. The V and J genes are TRBV5-6 and TRBJ2-2, with TRBD1 matching over 8 bases. Germline V gives CDR1 SGHDT, CDR2 YYEEEE. The CDR3 runs to 16 residues. The V segment lost 4 bases and the J segment 4 bases; nucleotides outside the gene matches: 9. This chain's CDR3 is CASSNLQGVSTGELFF. The CDR3 DNA reads as TGTGCCAGCAGCAACTTACAGGGGGTGAGCACCGGGGAGCTGTTTTTT.

The rearrangement links TRBV4-2 to TRBJ2-1; 9 nucleotides align to TRBD2. The germline CDR1 and CDR2 sequences are LGHNA and YNFKEQ. CDR3 length: 15 residues. After removal of 1 base from V and 6 bases from J, the junction contained 4 bases not matched to a gene. The chain's CDR3 is CASSQGLADLNEQFF. The CDR3 nucleotides read TGTGCCAGCAGCCAAGGACTAGCGGATCTCAATGAGCAGTTCTTC.

In DNA form, the CDR3 reads TGTGCCAGCAGAACTCATAGCGGGATAAATTACAATGAGCAGTTCTTC. It is translated as CASRTHSGINYNEQFF. The V gene is TRBV11-2, the J gene TRBJ2-1; 8 positions agree with TRBD2. CDR3 length equals 16 residues. From germline, CDR1 is SGHAT and CDR2 FQNNGV. Trimming removed 6 bases from V and 4 bases from J; junction bases left unmatched: 11.

This clone appeared a single time. The chain recombines TRBV2 with TRBJ1-5, with D unclear. The CDR3 is 15 residues long. Germline values: CDR1 SNHLY, CDR2 FYNNEI. V gave up 3 bases and J gave up 5 bases, with 14 bases separating them. CDR3 DNA: TGTGCCAGCAGTGATGGGAGGAGGGAGCATCAGCCCCAGCATTTT. Residues: CASSDGRREHQPQHF.

This clone has a handful of counts. The chain combines TRBV14 with TRBJ1-3; unclear D gene. Germline V lookup: CDR1 SGHDN, CDR2 FVKESK. V lost 4 bases and J 0 bases, leaving 16 bases between the germline ends. The CDR3 spans 17 residues. Here the CDR3 reads CASSLARHSSSGNTIYF. The CDR3 DNA sequence: TGTGCCAGCAGCCTCGCCAGGCACTCATCCTCTGGAAACACCATATATTTT. Full variable domain (missing parts from reference TRBV14 and TRBJ1-3): EAGVTQFPSHSVIEKGQTVTLRCDPISGHDNLYWYRRVMGKEIKFLLHFVKESKQDESGMPNNRFLAERTGGTYSTLKVQPAELEDSGVYFCASSLARHSSSGNTIYFGEGSWLTVV.

This CDR3 is CASTFQGPLPQHF. The CDR3 coding sequence is TGTGCCAGCACGTTCCAGGGTCCGTTGCCCCAGCATTTT. The rearrangement uses TRBV2 and TRBJ1-5; D is perhaps TRBD1 (5 bases). V dropped 7 bases and J dropped 9 bases, with 16 bases sitting between them. The length of the CDR3 is 13 residues. Germline V gene data show CDR1 as SNHLY and CDR2 as FYNNEI. Full variable domain (remainder filled in from reference TRBV2 and TRBJ1-5): EPEVTQTPSHQVTQMGQEVILRCVPISNHLYFYWYRQILGQKVEFLVSFYNNEISEKSEIFDDQFSVERPDGSNFTLKIRSTKLEDSAMYFCASTFQGPLPQHFGDGTRLSIL.

The gene calls are TRBV28 and TRBJ1-5; TRBD1 aligns across 8 bases. The CDR3 sequence is 14 residues long. The J segment lost 2 bases and the V segment lost 6 bases, leaving 3 bases of the junction unmatched. Germline CDR1 MDHEN, CDR2 SYDVKM. CDR3 bases: TGTGCCAGCAGCTCAGGGGGCGGCAATCAGCCCCAGCATTTT. Translating it yields CASSSGGGNQPQHF.

V usage is TRBV19 and J usage is TRBJ2-5; D possibly corresponds to TRBD2 (6 bases). Germline lookup yields CDR1 LNHDA and CDR2 SQIVND (reference sequence). The CDR3 contains 13 residues. The germline V and J ends were trimmed by 3 bases and 3 bases, with 8 bases remaining between them. CDR3 residues: CASSIRGEETQYF. The CDR3 DNA is TGTGCCAGTAGTATTCGCGGGGAAGAGACCCAGTACTTC. Full variable domain (remainder filled in from reference TRBV19 and TRBJ2-5): DGGITQSPKYLFRKEGQNVTLSCEQNLNHDAMYWYRQDPGQGLRLIYYSQIVNDFQKGDIAEGYSVSREKKESFPLTVTSAQKNPTAFYLCASSIRGEETQYFGPGTRLLVL.

The V call is TRBV7-2, the J call TRBJ2-3, with TRBD2 matching over 11 bases. The germline V gene has CDR1 SGHTA and CDR2 FQGNSA. Losses at the gene ends were 5 bases for V and 6 bases for J; bases not matched to a gene: 16. The CDR3 totals 18 residues. DNA for the CDR3: TGTGCCAGCAGCCCACTTAGCGGGAGGGGTGGCGGTAAGGATACGCAGTATTTT. Residues: CASSPLSGRGGGKDTQYF.